This TCR beta chain originates from a study of blood T cell repertoires in COVID-19. Whole-study context: Sources were T cells, B-cell-depleted T cells, or PBMCs; the material itself was cDNA or gDNA.

How the authors handled the data: Using reference gene primer amplification, nucleated cell counts were estimated. TCRdb's table, derived via immunoSEQ multiplex PCR, lists solely in-frame clones and lacks some. For V, J and clone size, that table is used; D and trimming come from the DNA. This sample has 150,000 to 170,000 clones; about 88% occur once, and the top ten carry 8.3%. Patients in Seattle were enrolled during active infection, then followed longitudinally. The J segment lost 10 bases and the V segment lost 2 bases, leaving 9 bases of the junction unmatched. Germline V lookup: CDR1 LGHDT, CDR2 YNNKEL (reference sequence). This CDR3 is built from 15 residues.

This receptor was identified in a woman between 55 and 75 years old with COVID-19, enrolled during active disease. Sequencing input: peripheral blood. V is TRBV3-1 (or the pseudogene TRBV3-2) and J is TRBJ2-1; 9 bases fit TRBD2. Written as DNA, the CDR3 is TGTGCCAGCAGCCAATTGCGGGGGGGATTAATCGAGCAGTTCTTC. Amino acid sequence: CASSQLRGGLIEQFF.